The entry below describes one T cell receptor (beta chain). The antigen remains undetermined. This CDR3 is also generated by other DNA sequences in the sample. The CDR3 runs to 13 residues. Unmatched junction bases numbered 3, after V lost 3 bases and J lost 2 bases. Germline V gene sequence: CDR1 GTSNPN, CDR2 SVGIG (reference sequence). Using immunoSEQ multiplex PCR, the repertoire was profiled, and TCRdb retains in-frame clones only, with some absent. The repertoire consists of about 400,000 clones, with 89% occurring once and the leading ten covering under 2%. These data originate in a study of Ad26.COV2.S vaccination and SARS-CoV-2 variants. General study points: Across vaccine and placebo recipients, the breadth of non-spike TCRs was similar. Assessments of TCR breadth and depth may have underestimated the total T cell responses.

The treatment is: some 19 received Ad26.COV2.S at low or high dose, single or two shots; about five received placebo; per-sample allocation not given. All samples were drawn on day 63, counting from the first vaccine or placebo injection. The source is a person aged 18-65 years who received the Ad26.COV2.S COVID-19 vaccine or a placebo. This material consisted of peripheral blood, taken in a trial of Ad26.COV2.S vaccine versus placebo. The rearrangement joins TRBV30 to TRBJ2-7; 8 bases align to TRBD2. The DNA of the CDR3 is TGTGCCTGGAGCCCGGGGGGGGCCTACGAGCAGTACTTC. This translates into CAWSPGGAYEQYF.